This T cell receptor beta chain was sequenced in a study of glioma-infiltrating T cells. TCR alpha and beta CDR3 regions were amplified from RNA using iRepertoire nested multiplex PCR. TCRdb ran MiXCR on the multiplex PCR reads and lists one entry per CDR3 protein. The data show about 110,000 distinct CDR3 sequences, around 25% seen once. CDR1 and CDR2 (germline): MGHRA, YSYEKL. The CDR3 contains 16 residues. Deletions cut 1 base from V and 1 base from J, with 13 bases between. With regard to this clonotype: Its antigen remains unidentified.

Study conclusions and caveats: Gliomas, especially low-grade, showed above-expected tissue-blood divergence; non-neoplastic patients showed below.

The rearrangement uses TRBV4-1 and TRBJ1-1, with D unresolved. Sequences were obtained from glioma tissue, nonneoplastic brain tissue, or PBMCs (not recorded which). This TCR was sampled from a human donor with low-grade glioma or glioblastoma, undergoing nonglioma brain surgery, or in good health (not recorded which). CDR3 residues: CASSQGKAPENTEAFF. Written as DNA, the CDR3 is TGCGCCAGCAGCCAAGGTAAGGCCCCCGAGAACACTGAAGCTTTCTTT.